A single sample gave rise to the 17 T cell receptor beta chains below, sequenced in a study of T cells in localized non-small cell lung cancer. Assay used: immunoSEQ multiplex PCR; TCRdb lists only in-frame clones, some missing. The data contain some 66,000 clones, about four fifths of them seen just once; the ten biggest clones take up around an eighth. This specimen was peripheral blood, taken before any cancer treatment. Source of these receptors: a female donor older than 55 with stage I lung adenocarcinoma.

The rearrangement joins TRBV4-1 to TRBJ1-4; tentative D call: TRBD1 (5 bases). The CDR3 covers 14 residues. Trimming removed 1 base from V and 11 bases from J, with 14 bases in between. The germline CDR1 and CDR2 sequences are MGHRA and YSYEKL. This chain's CDR3 is CASSQGDSSGKLFF. CDR3 coding DNA: TGCGCCAGCAGCCAAGGGGACTCCTCGGGTAAACTGTTTTTT.

The chain combines TRBV19 with TRBJ2-1; 8 bases are shared with TRBD1. The germline gives CDR1 LNHDA, CDR2 SQIVND (reference sequence). CDR3 length: 16 residues. The trim removed 5 bases at V and 7 bases at J, leaving 13 bases unmatched. The CDR3 spells CASSPPLARDRNEQFF. The CDR3 bases are TGTGCCAGTAGTCCACCTTTGGCGAGGGACAGGAATGAGCAGTTCTTC. The whole variable domain, filled in from reference TRBV19 and TRBJ2-1, reads DGGITQSPKYLFRKEGQNVTLSCEQNLNHDAMYWYRQDPGQGLRLIYYSQIVNDFQKGDIAEGYSVSREKKESFPLTVTSAQKNPTAFYLCASSPPLARDRNEQFFGPGTRLTVL.

The rearrangement links TRBV4-1 to TRBJ2-3, with D unresolved. CDR1 is MGHRA, CDR2 YSYEKL, per germline. CDR3 length equals 15 residues. V gave up 4 bases and J gave up 4 bases, with 15 bases separating them. In nucleotides, the CDR3 is TGCGCCAGCAGCCTAGGTGGGGAAAATGCAGATACGCAGTATTTT. Its translation: CASSLGGENADTQYF.

This chain links TRBV15 with TRBJ1-3; D is uncertain. The CDR3 totals 12 residues. Trimming stripped 0 bases from V and 7 bases from J, with 4 bases between. Germline lookup yields CDR1 LNHNV and CDR2 YYDKDF (reference sequence). CDR3 residues: CATSRDYNTIYF. The CDR3 DNA sequence: TGTGCCACCAGCAGAGATTACAACACCATATATTTT. The entire variable domain, with the rest obtained from reference TRBV15 and TRBJ1-3, is as follows: DAMVIQNPRYQVTQFGKPVTLSCSQTLNHNVMYWYQQKSSQAPKLLFHYYDKDFNNEADTPDNFQSRRPNTSFCFLDIRSPGLGDTAMYLCATSRDYNTIYFGEGSWLTVV.

This chain joins TRBV7-9 and TRBJ2-7, with D perhaps matching TRBD2 (7 bases). V lost 5 bases and J 6 bases, leaving 17 bases between the germline ends. The CDR3 consists of 14 residues. Per germline, CDR1 SEHNR and CDR2 FQNEAQ (reference sequence). This chain's CDR3 is CASSPAGAGFEQYF. CDR3 nucleotides: TGTGCCAGCAGCCCCGCGGGGGCAGGGTTCGAGCAGTACTTC.

This rearrangement joins TRBV29-1 to TRBJ2-1, with D tentatively TRBD1 (6 bases). The CDR3 consists of 14 residues. V lost 7 bases and J 5 bases, leaving 18 bases between the germline ends. Germline CDR1 is SQVTM and CDR2 is ANQGSEA. CDR3 sequence (DNA): TGCAGCGCCGGAGTATCCGGGGACAACAATGAGCAGTTCTTC. It yields the protein CSAGVSGDNNEQFF.

The chain carries TRBV5-1 and TRBJ2-7; no clear D gene. This CDR3 comprises 13 residues. Per the germline V gene, CDR1 is SGHRS and CDR2 is YFSETQ. Trimming took 2 bases from V and 7 from J, leaving 13 bases between them. The CDR3 is CASSFDGMGEQYF. DNA of the CDR3: TGCGCCAGCAGCTTCGACGGTATGGGGGAGCAGTACTTC.

The chain carries TRBV7-8 and TRBJ1-2, with D hard to call. Trimming removed 3 bases from V and 6 bases from J, with 5 bases in between. The CDR3 is 11 amino acids. The germline gives CDR1 SGHVS, CDR2 FQNEAQ. Here the CDR3 DNA reads TGTGCCAGCAGCTTCAAGGATGGCTACACCTTC. Amino acids: CASSFKDGYTF.

The chain has TRBV10-3 and TRBJ1-2; a possible D gene is TRBD1 (5 bases). This CDR3 is 13 amino acids long. Germline assignment: CDR1 ENHRY and CDR2 SYGVKD. V dropped 3 bases and J dropped 5 bases, with 10 bases sitting between them. The CDR3, as DNA: TGTGCCATCAGTGACCAGGGTTTTTATGGCTACACCTTC. This codes for CAISDQGFYGYTF.

The V call is TRBV30, the J call TRBJ2-5; no firm D call. Between the trimmed V and J ends, which lost 7 bases and 8 bases, there was a span of 14 bases. This CDR3 has 11 residues. CDR1 is GTSNPN and CDR2 is SVGIG in the germline V gene (reference sequence). CDR3: CAFTPGGTQYF. DNA for the CDR3: TGTGCCTTCACGCCTGGTGGAACCCAGTACTTC.

The V call is TRBV5-3, the J call TRBJ2-7; possibly TRBD2 for D (6 bases). TRBV5-3 is an ORF for which the function is uncertain. Trimming removed 4 bases from V and 3 bases from J, with 20 bases in between. The CDR3 consists of 16 residues. CDR3 DNA sequence: TGTGCCAGAAGCCCGGAGGGGTGGGGGAGGTACTACGAGCAGTACTTC. Translated: CARSPEGWGRYYEQYF.

J is TRBJ1-3 and V is TRBV5-1; no definite D call. There are 15 residues in the CDR3. Trimming shortened V by 7 bases and J by 2 bases, and 16 bases separated the two germline ends. The germline gives CDR1 SGHRS, CDR2 YFSETQ. CDR3 in amino acids: CASSTSNSAGNTIYF. DNA for the CDR3: TGCGCCAGCTCAACTTCAAACAGTGCTGGAAACACCATATATTTT.

This clone appeared a single time. The J gene is TRBJ1-3, the V gene TRBV7-9, with TRBD1 as a possible D gene (5 bases). There are 17 residues in the CDR3. In germline, CDR1 is SEHNR, CDR2 FQNEAQ (reference sequence). Trimming removed 5 bases from V and 2 bases from J, with 19 bases in between. The CDR3 region is CASSAMSGRGPGNTIYF. DNA of the CDR3: TGTGCCAGCAGCGCCATGTCTGGTAGGGGCCCTGGAAACACCATATATTTT.

This clone occurred once. This CDR3 is CASGRGGEKLFF. CDR3 nucleotides: TGTGCCAGCGGAAGGGGTGGTGAAAAACTGTTTTTT. The rearrangement joins TRBV7-9 to TRBJ1-4; D may be TRBD1 (5 bases). The CDR3 has 12 amino acids. Trimming removed 8 bases from V and 7 bases from J, with 11 bases in between. The V gene's germline CDR1 is SEHNR and CDR2 FQNEAQ (reference sequence).

The rearrangement links TRBV7-3 to TRBJ1-1; 9 positions agree with TRBD1. This CDR3 is 15 amino acids long. J was trimmed by 7 bases and V by 4 bases; bases with no gene match: 10. Germline V gene lookup returns CDR1 SGHTA and CDR2 FQGTGA. Here the CDR3 reads CASSSQTGGSGEAFF. Here the CDR3 DNA reads TGTGCCAGCAGCTCCCAAACAGGGGGCAGTGGTGAAGCTTTCTTT.

This chain links TRBV6-1 with TRBJ2-2, with 8 positions matching TRBD1. The CDR3 is 15 residues long. The V gene's germline CDR1 is MNHNS and CDR2 SASEGT. The ends lost 5 bases at V and 4 bases at J; junction bases unmatched: 6. The CDR3 protein is CASSPGQVSTGELFF. CDR3 in DNA: TGTGCCAGCAGTCCGGGACAGGTCAGCACCGGGGAGCTGTTTTTT.

This clone showed up just once. The chain links TRBV6-1 to TRBJ2-3; D is undetermined. This CDR3 is 15 amino acids long. Deletions cut 7 bases from V and 3 bases from J, with 17 bases between. Per germline, CDR1 MNHNS and CDR2 SASEGT. The CDR3 DNA follows: TGTGCCAGCATCCACGTATGGGCATTGACAGATACGCAGTATTTT. The encoded protein is CASIHVWALTDTQYF.